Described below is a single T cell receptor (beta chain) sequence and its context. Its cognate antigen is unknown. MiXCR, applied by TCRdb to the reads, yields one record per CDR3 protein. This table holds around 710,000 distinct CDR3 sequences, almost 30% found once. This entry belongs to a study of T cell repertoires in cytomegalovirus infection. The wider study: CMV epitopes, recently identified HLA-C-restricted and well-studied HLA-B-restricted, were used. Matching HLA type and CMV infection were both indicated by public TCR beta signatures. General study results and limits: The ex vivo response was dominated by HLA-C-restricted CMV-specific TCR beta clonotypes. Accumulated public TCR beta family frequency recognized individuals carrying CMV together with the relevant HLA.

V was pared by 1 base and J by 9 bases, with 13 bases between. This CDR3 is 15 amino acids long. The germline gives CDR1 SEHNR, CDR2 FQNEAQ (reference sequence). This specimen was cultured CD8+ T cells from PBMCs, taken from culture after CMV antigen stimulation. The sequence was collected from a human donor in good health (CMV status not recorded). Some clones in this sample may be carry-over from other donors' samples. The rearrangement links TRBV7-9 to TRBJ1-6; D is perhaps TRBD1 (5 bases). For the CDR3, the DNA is TGTGCCAGCAGCTTAGACGGGGCAGGGCGTTCACCCCTCCACTTT. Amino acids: CASSLDGAGRSPLHF. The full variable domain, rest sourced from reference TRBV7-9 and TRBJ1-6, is DTGVSQNPRHKITKRGQNVTFRCDPISEHNRLYWYRQTLGQGPEFLTYFQNEAQLEKSRLLSDRFSAERPKGSFSTLEIQRTEQGDSAMYLCASSLDGAGRSPLHFGNGTRLTVT.